Listed below are T cell receptor beta chains from one sample, sequenced in a study of blood T cell repertoires in COVID-19. Only in-frame clones appear in the TCRdb table, and some are missing; sequencing was by immunoSEQ multiplex PCR. The sample carries roughly 150,000 clones, 82% recorded once. The sequencing input was PBMCs or T cells enriched from blood (not recorded which). The receptors originated from a man aged 60 to 75 who had recovered from COVID-19. The conserved cysteine and the conserved F or W are not part of the CDR3 here. The order of the fields is J gene, V gene, CDR3 protein.

TRBJ1-1	TRBV18	ASSPRGTQNTEAF
TRBJ1-2	TRBV24-1	ATSDFPGTGHYGYT
TRBJ2-3	TRBV2	ASSIRLAGASDTQY
TRBJ2-7	TRBV9	ASSVDGSRAYEQY
TRBJ2-5	TRBV6-6	ASSYSLGGGETQY
TRBJ1-4	TRBV7-9	ASSLAAQLGEKLF
TRBJ1-4	TRBV3-1/TRBV3-2	ASSQDPGGTNEKLF
TRBJ2-7	TRBV3-1/TRBV3-2	ASSQRGGSTYEQY
TRBJ1-6	TRBV7-9	ASSLAGGYNSPLH
TRBJ2-1	TRBV6-2/TRBV6-3	ASSPRTGRSYNEQF
TRBJ1-1	TRBV5-8	ASSLLGQGAAEAF
TRBJ2-2	TRBV27	ASSPRQGANTGELF
TRBJ1-2	TRBV28	ASSSQGFDGYT
TRBJ1-5	TRBV7-2	ASSGAGGRNQPQH
TRBJ1-4	TRBV30	AWSENRNEKLF
TRBJ2-7	TRBV11-3	ASSLGPSPSYEQY
TRBJ2-7	TRBV7-2	ASSLAASYEQY
TRBJ2-1	TRBV15	ATSRAGLAAANPNNEQF
TRBJ2-1	TRBV24-1	ATSGDWLGNEQF
TRBJ2-7	TRBV27	ASKGYNGQGNYEQY
TRBJ1-4	TRBV23-1	ASGPSGRRRTNEKLF
TRBJ2-7	TRBV12-2	ASRLVISWCATGGLLY
TRBJ1-5	TRBV5-1	ASSPGGTGGQPQH
TRBJ2-7	TRBV19	ASRGGAENYEQY
TRBJ1-2	TRBV9	ASSVGLGRLEGYT
TRBJ1-2	TRBV7-8	ASSSQGLGLGGREGYT
TRBJ2-7	TRBV27	ASSLGTGAGPSSYEQY
TRBJ2-5	TRBV5-1	ASSLGGGPSQETQY
TRBJ1-1	TRBV7-3	ASSSSRGENTEAF
TRBJ2-5	TRBV19	ASSSQGDGYGETQY
TRBJ1-1	TRBV4-2	ASSPEQGVNTEAF
TRBJ1-5	TRBV28	ASTEQGRNNQPQH
TRBJ1-1	TRBV6-4	ASRADRGRRTEAF
TRBJ1-2	TRBV9	ASSPRQGGNYGYT
TRBJ2-1	TRBV19	ASSINRQNEQF
TRBJ2-5	TRBV7-6	ASSPTQGYRETQY
TRBJ2-1	TRBV28	ASSLALSSYNEQF
TRBJ2-5	TRBV18	ASSHPSGPRETQY
TRBJ2-7	TRBV5-1	ASSRDPGGTSYEQY
TRBJ1-6	TRBV5-1	ASSLLNSPLH
TRBJ2-1	TRBV5-1	ASSSQTSGRDEQF
TRBJ1-2	TRBV5-4	ASRGGTLNYGYT
TRBJ1-2	TRBV7-2	ASSLAGQRGYT
TRBJ2-2	TRBV24-1	ATSDSQGIGELF
TRBJ1-6	TRBV2	ASSVSGKTNSPLH
TRBJ2-3	TRBV9	ASTAGAGPPTDTQY
TRBJ2-7	TRBV10-1	ASSDTGNEQY
TRBJ2-7	TRBV25-1	ASSENGPVEQY
TRBJ1-1	TRBV30	ALRQGNTEAF
TRBJ1-2	TRBV7-9	ASRNLRTVGYGYT
TRBJ2-7	TRBV19	ASSLGTVPYEQY
TRBJ2-3	TRBV7-3	ASSLTAGETDTQY
TRBJ2-7	TRBV28	ASNPPGQGSYEQY
TRBJ1-5	TRBV7-9	ASSLVGGSRYGNQPQH
TRBJ2-7	TRBV2	ASSETSAGSGEQY
TRBJ2-7	TRBV7-6	ASSATGGEGFEQY
TRBJ1-6	TRBV3-1/TRBV3-2	ASSQETGMGYSPLH